The T cell receptor (beta chain) described here comes from a study of blood T cell repertoires in COVID-19. About the study: Samples representing acute and convalescent COVID-19 were sourced from the United States, Italy and Spain. PBMCs, B-cell-depleted T cells, or T cells provided the cDNA or gDNA that made up the material.

The CDR3 runs 15 residues. Germline-derived CDR1 and CDR2 are SGHTA and FQGTGA. V trimming: 5 bases; J trimming: 10 bases; junction bases outside the gene matches: 7. Original processing methods: The authors estimated nucleated cell counts from reference gene primer amplification. TCRdb keeps only in-frame clones here, not all; method: immunoSEQ multiplex PCR. The DNA gave D and trimming, while V, J and clone size come from that table. The sample has a few hundred thousand clones; about 88% are singletons. This clone has only one observation. Material for sequencing was peripheral blood. This chain joins TRBV7-3 and TRBJ2-1, with TRBD2 matching over 14 bases. The source is a man in his fifties or sixties who had recovered from COVID-19. CDR3 DNA: TGTGCCAGCAGCCCGGGACTAGCGGGGGATGGCGAGCAGTTCTTC. It encodes CASSPGLAGDGEQFF.